Below, 27 T cell receptor beta chains from the same sample are listed, as sequenced in a study of somatic mutations in cytotoxic T cells in rheumatoid arthritis. The method was immunoSEQ multiplex PCR; TCRdb's version includes in-frame clones alone and lacks a portion of them. The sample lists 11,000 or so clones, roughly 70% occurring once. The sample comprised CD8+ T cells sorted from blood. Receptors originate from a man aged 65 to 79 in good health.

The chain uses TRBV19 and TRBJ1-5, with TRBD1 matching 7 bases. V shed 9 bases, J shed 5 bases, and the junction held 7 bases outside the gene matches. Germline-derived CDR1 and CDR2 are LNHDA and SQIVND (reference sequence). The CDR3 sequence is 13 residues long. CDR3: CASQTGIHQPQHF. DNA of the CDR3: TGTGCCAGCCAGACAGGGATTCATCAGCCCCAGCATTTT.

V and J are TRBV11-2 and TRBJ2-5; 14 bases agree with TRBD2. V shed 4 bases and J 4 bases; nucleotides not matched to a gene: 2. Germline CDR1 is SGHAT and CDR2 is FQNNGV. This CDR3 is 15 amino acids long. The CDR3 loop reads CASSSGTSGGETQYF. In DNA form, the CDR3 reads TGTGCCAGCAGCTCGGGGACTAGCGGGGGAGAGACCCAGTACTTC. Full variable domain (outside the CDR3, taken from reference TRBV11-2 and TRBJ2-5): EAGVAQSPRYKIIEKRQSVAFWCNPISGHATLYWYQQILGQGPKLLIQFQNNGVVDDSQLPKDRFSAERLKGVDSTLKIQPAKLEDSAVYLCASSSGTSGGETQYFGPGTRLLVL.

The gene calls are TRBV25-1 and TRBJ2-7; D perhaps matches TRBD2 (6 bases). Germline V gene lookup returns CDR1 MGHDK and CDR2 SYGVNS. V lost 3 bases and J 3 bases, leaving 12 bases between the germline ends. The CDR3 spans 14 residues. CDR3 in amino acids: CASSDSGDLYEQYF. The CDR3 DNA sequence: TGTGCCAGCAGTGATTCGGGGGATCTCTACGAGCAGTACTTC.

The chain links TRBV5-1 to TRBJ1-1, with 7 positions matching TRBD1. The CDR3 length is 17 residues. The ends lost 4 bases at V and 3 bases at J; junction bases unmatched: 15. Germline V gives CDR1 SGHRS, CDR2 YFSETQ. This chain's CDR3 is CASSPPRTGTGDTEAFF. The CDR3 DNA reads TGCGCCAGCAGCCCACCGCGGACAGGTACCGGAGACACTGAAGCTTTCTTT.

The sample holds one count of this clone. The V call is TRBV6-1, the J call TRBJ2-3, with 11 bases fitting TRBD1. This CDR3 region has 15 residues. Per germline, CDR1 MNHNS and CDR2 SASEGT. Unmatched junction bases numbered 3, after V lost 3 bases and J lost 4 bases. CDR3: CASSEGQGDADTQYF. CDR3 in DNA: TGTGCCAGCAGTGAGGGACAGGGGGACGCAGATACGCAGTATTTT.

This chain links TRBV13 with TRBJ1-3; 8 bases align to TRBD1. The V segment lost 4 bases and the J segment 2 bases; nucleotides outside the gene matches: 7. Per germline, CDR1 PRHDT and CDR2 FYEKMQ (reference sequence). The CDR3 length is 16 residues. The CDR3 DNA reads TGTGCCAGCAGCTATGAGGACAGGGCTACTGGAAACACCATATATTTT. Its translation: CASSYEDRATGNTIYF.

This clone showed up just a few times. The rearrangement uses TRBV5-5 and TRBJ2-7, with unresolved D. V was pared by 0 bases and J by 7 bases, with 8 bases between. Looked up from germline, CDR1 is SGHKS and CDR2 is YYEKEE (reference sequence). CDR3 length equals 12 residues. DNA for the CDR3: TGTGCCAGCAGCTTGGCCTACGCGGAGCAGTACTTC. Protein: CASSLAYAEQYF.

This clone has a single count. The chain carries TRBV6-6 and TRBJ2-7; 8 positions match TRBD2. The CDR3 runs 14 residues. Trimming cost V 2 bases and J 4 bases; bases outside gene matches: 4. Germline loops: CDR1 MNHNY, CDR2 SVGAGI (reference sequence). CDR3 sequence reads: CASSYERGPYEQYF. The DNA for the CDR3 is TGTGCCAGCAGTTACGAGCGGGGGCCTTACGAGCAGTACTTC.

V is TRBV2 and J is TRBJ1-5; D is unclear. The CDR3 runs to 14 residues. Germline loops: CDR1 SNHLY, CDR2 FYNNEI. The V and J ends lost 3 bases and 1 base respectively, with 7 bases between them. This chain's CDR3 is CASSERASNQPQHF. The DNA of the CDR3 is TGTGCCAGCAGTGAGAGGGCAAGCAATCAGCCCCAGCATTTT. Full variable domain (remainder filled in from reference TRBV2 and TRBJ1-5): EPEVTQTPSHQVTQMGQEVILRCVPISNHLYFYWYRQILGQKVEFLVSFYNNEISEKSEIFDDQFSVERPDGSNFTLKIRSTKLEDSAMYFCASSERASNQPQHFGDGTRLSIL.

In this sample, this clone is large. The chain joins TRBV7-8 to TRBJ2-1, with a tentative D call TRBD2 (6 bases). CDR3 size: 16 residues. V lost 4 bases, J lost 7 bases, and 20 bases lay in between. Germline CDR1 and CDR2: SGHVS and FQNEAQ. CDR3 residues: CASSSNRDSYMNEQFF. The CDR3 nucleotides are TGTGCCAGCAGCTCGAACCGGGACTCCTATATGAATGAGCAGTTCTTC.

The chain has TRBV7-8 and TRBJ1-1, with no clear D. In germline, CDR1 is SGHVS, CDR2 FQNEAQ. The CDR3 is 16 amino acids. Trimming left V 3 bases short and J 1 base short, with 15 bases between. CDR3 DNA sequence: TGTGCCAGCAGCTTCCCGGGCCCCCGGTCGAACACTGAAGCTTTCTTT. It specifies CASSFPGPRSNTEAFF. Full variable domain (rest looked up from reference TRBV7-8 and TRBJ1-1): GAGVSQSPRYKVAKRGQDVALRCDPISGHVSLFWYQQALGQGPEFLTYFQNEAQLDKSGLPSDRFFAERPEGSVSTLKIQRTQQEDSAVYLCASSFPGPRSNTEAFFGQGTRLTVV.

This clone was counted between two and nine times. The chain uses TRBV27 and TRBJ2-1, with 9 positions matching TRBD2. V trimming: 4 bases; J trimming: 9 bases; junction bases outside the gene matches: 1. The CDR3 loop spans 12 amino acids. CDR1 is MNHEY and CDR2 is SMNVEV in the germline V gene (reference sequence). The CDR3 region has the DNA TGTGCCAGCAGTTCTAGCGGGACTGAGCAGTTCTTC. Encoded protein: CASSSSGTEQFF.

The chain has TRBV14 and TRBJ1-2; D is possibly TRBD1 (5 bases). Trimming shortened V by 5 bases and J by 1 base, and 23 bases separated the two germline ends. Germline values: CDR1 SGHDN, CDR2 FVKESK. CDR3 size: 18 residues. The CDR3 nucleotides are TGTGCCAGCAGCACAGACCCAGCGACAGACCGGTTTAACTATGGCTACACCTTC. Residues: CASSTDPATDRFNYGYTF. Based on the CDR3 plus reference TRBV14 and TRBJ1-2, the full variable domain is EAGVTQFPSHSVIEKGQTVTLRCDPISGHDNLYWYRRVMGKEIKFLLHFVKESKQDESGMPNNRFLAERTGGTYSTLKVQPAELEDSGVYFCASSTDPATDRFNYGYTFGSGTRLTVV.

This chain links TRBV7-6 with TRBJ2-7, with 11 bases that match TRBD2. Germline lookup yields CDR1 SGHVS and CDR2 FNYEAQ. This CDR3 is 16 amino acids long. The trim removed 1 base at V and 7 bases at J, leaving 9 bases unmatched. The CDR3 DNA reads as TGTGCCAGCAGCTTAGGAGTAGCGGGAGGGCCCCTGGAGCAGTACTTC. Its translation: CASSLGVAGGPLEQYF.

This clone was observed a single time. The chain has TRBV10-3 and TRBJ2-2, with TRBD2 matching over 14 bases. The germline V gene has CDR1 ENHRY and CDR2 SYGVKD. The CDR3 loop spans 16 amino acids. V lost 4 bases to trimming and J lost 4 bases; unmatched junction nucleotides: 2. The CDR3 is CAISGLAGGSTGELFF. CDR3 nucleotides: TGTGCCATCAGTGGACTAGCGGGAGGGTCCACCGGGGAGCTGTTTTTT.

CDR3 sequence: CASSPRGHYEQYF. The CDR3 DNA reads as TGTGCCAGCAGCCCGCGGGGGCACTACGAGCAGTACTTC. V is TRBV14 and J is TRBJ2-7; D perhaps matches TRBD2 (7 bases). This CDR3 contains 13 residues. Germline V lookup: CDR1 SGHDN, CDR2 FVKESK. Trimming took off 4 bases at V and 3 bases at J, with 10 bases between the two ends.

V is TRBV4-2 and J is TRBJ2-6; 7 nucleotides match TRBD2. Unmatched junction bases numbered 2, after V lost 0 bases and J lost 3 bases. Germline values: CDR1 LGHNA, CDR2 YNFKEQ. This CDR3 has 16 amino acids. The CDR3 DNA reads TGTGCCAGCAGCCAAGATGCGGGGGTTGGGGCCAACGTCCTGACTTTC. It is translated as CASSQDAGVGANVLTF.

This chain links TRBV9 with TRBJ2-3, with TRBD2 matching 9 bases. Germline assignment: CDR1 SGDLS and CDR2 YYNGEE. This CDR3 contains 14 residues. V dropped 4 bases and J dropped 6; count of bases not matched to a gene: 6. In DNA, the CDR3 is TGTGCCAGCAGCTATAGCGGGAGAGCCGATACGCAGTATTTT. Translation: CASSYSGRADTQYF.

This clone turned up a few times. The chain is built from TRBV6-5 and TRBJ2-7; D ambiguous. V was shortened by 6 bases and J by 0 bases, with 12 bases between the two germline ends. The CDR3 has 14 residues. Germline CDR1 and CDR2: MNHEY and SVGAGI. The CDR3 protein is CASRGTGPSYEQYF. The CDR3 DNA follows: TGTGCCAGCAGGGGAACCGGGCCCTCCTACGAGCAGTACTTC.

This clone was observed once. The chain has TRBV23-1 and TRBJ2-3; D unclear. TRBV23-1 counts as an open reading frame of uncertain function. This CDR3 region has 14 residues. V gave up 5 bases and J gave up 2 bases, with 11 bases separating them. This CDR3 reads CASSLVAPTDTQYF. The CDR3 region has the DNA TGCGCCAGCAGTTTAGTTGCCCCCACAGATACGCAGTATTTT.

The gene calls are TRBV7-6 and TRBJ2-1; 11 bases agree with TRBD2. Per the germline V gene, CDR1 is SGHVS and CDR2 is FNYEAQ. With V trimmed by 5 bases and J by 3 bases, 3 bases remained unmatched. The CDR3 totals 15 residues. In DNA form, the CDR3 reads TGTGCCAGCAGCCCGACTAGCGGGAACTACAATGAGCAGTTCTTC. Translation: CASSPTSGNYNEQFF.

V gene TRBV5-8 combines with J gene TRBJ2-1; TRBD1 agrees at 8 bases. V lost 2 bases, J lost 5 bases, and 9 bases stayed unmatched. Germline CDR1 and CDR2: SGHTS and YDEGEE. CDR3 length: 16 amino acids. The CDR3 sequence: CASSFYSQGANNEQFF. The CDR3 DNA reads as TGTGCCAGCAGCTTCTATTCGCAGGGGGCAAACAATGAGCAGTTCTTC.

The rearrangement joins TRBV29-1 to TRBJ2-4; D is undetermined. The CDR3 is 15 residues long. Trimming left V 0 bases short and J 9 bases short, with 18 bases between. Germline-derived CDR1 and CDR2 are SQVTM and ANQGSEA. As DNA, the CDR3 is TGCAGCGTTGAAGATCCAGGTGGGGATTTGAGCATTCAGTACTTC. It codes for CSVEDPGGDLSIQYF. Full variable domain (remainder filled in from reference TRBV29-1 and TRBJ2-4): SAVISQKPSRDICQRGTSLTIQCQVDSQVTMMFWYRQQPGQSLTLIATANQGSEATYESGFVIDKFPISRPNLTFSTLTVSNMSPEDSSIYLCSVEDPGGDLSIQYFGAGTRLSVL.

This chain joins TRBV6-5 and TRBJ2-3, with D unclear. This CDR3 is 14 amino acids long. Germline lookup yields CDR1 MNHEY and CDR2 SVGAGI. Trimming took 4 bases from V and 3 from J, leaving 11 bases between them. Here the CDR3 reads CASSSYRLTDTQYF. CDR3 in DNA: TGTGCCAGCAGTTCCTACAGATTAACAGATACGCAGTATTTT.

This rearrangement joins TRBV19 to TRBJ2-1; D could derive from TRBD1 or TRBD2 (5 bases each). V was cut by 5 bases and J by 13 bases, with 9 bases left in between. The CDR3 runs 10 residues. Germline lookup yields CDR1 LNHDA and CDR2 SQIVND (reference sequence). The CDR3 coding sequence is TGTGCCAGTAGTTCGGGGACCCAGTTCTTC. It specifies CASSSGTQFF.

This clone has only one observation. The gene calls are TRBV9 and TRBJ2-2; 9 bases are a match to TRBD2. There are 17 residues in the CDR3. Germline V gene sequence: CDR1 SGDLS, CDR2 YYNGEE. The V segment lost 4 bases and the J segment 5 bases; nucleotides outside the gene matches: 12. For the CDR3, the DNA is TGTGCCAGCAGCCTTACCCAGGCGGGGGGGCCGACCGGGGAGCTGTTTTTT. This encodes CASSLTQAGGPTGELFF.

This chain links TRBV19 with TRBJ1-1; D unclear. Trimming took off 6 bases at V and 3 bases at J, with 14 bases between the two ends. CDR1 is LNHDA and CDR2 is SQIVND in the germline V gene (reference sequence). The CDR3 extends over 14 amino acids. The CDR3 nucleotides read TGTGCCAGTAGCCTCGCCGAGTCTGACACTGAAGCTTTCTTT. Amino acids: CASSLAESDTEAFF. Full variable domain (outside the CDR3, taken from reference TRBV19 and TRBJ1-1): DGGITQSPKYLFRKEGQNVTLSCEQNLNHDAMYWYRQDPGQGLRLIYYSQIVNDFQKGDIAEGYSVSREKKESFPLTVTSAQKNPTAFYLCASSLAESDTEAFFGQGTRLTVV.